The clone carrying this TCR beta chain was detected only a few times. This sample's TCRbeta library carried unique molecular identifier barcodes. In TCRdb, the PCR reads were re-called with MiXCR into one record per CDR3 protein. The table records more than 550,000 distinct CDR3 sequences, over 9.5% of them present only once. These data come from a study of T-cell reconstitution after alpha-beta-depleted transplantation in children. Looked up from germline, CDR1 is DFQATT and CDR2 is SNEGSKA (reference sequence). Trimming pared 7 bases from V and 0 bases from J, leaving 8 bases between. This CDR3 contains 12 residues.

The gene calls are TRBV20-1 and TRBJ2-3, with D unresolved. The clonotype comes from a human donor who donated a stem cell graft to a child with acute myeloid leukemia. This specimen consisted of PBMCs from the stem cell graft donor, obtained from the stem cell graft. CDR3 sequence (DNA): TGCAGTGTTCCTCCTAGCACAGATACGCAGTATTTT. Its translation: CSVPPSTDTQYF.